This TCR beta chain was obtained from a study of T cell responses to AZD1222 COVID-19 vaccine. Study conclusions and caveats: Researchers report vaccine-associated CD4 TCRs spanning spike, with dominance at 160-218 and 743-854. Donors were largely white British and mainly female; clonal diversity was possibly underestimated.

This clone was found once. The target antigen is unknown. Trimming stripped 7 bases from V and 1 base from J, with 15 bases between. The V gene's germline CDR1 is SNHLY and CDR2 FYNNEI. The CDR3 loop spans 15 amino acids. Assay used: immunoSEQ multiplex PCR; TCRdb lists only in-frame clones, some missing. Of over 100,000 clones in the sample, 85% to 95% were seen once. The TCR sequence derives from an adult in good health. The specimen was peripheral blood, collected on day 0 of AZD1222 vaccination. The chain carries TRBV2 and TRBJ2-3, with no clear D. For the CDR3, the DNA is TGTGCCAGCACCCCGGCGGATGCAGGCACAGATACGCAGTATTTT. The encoded protein is CASTPADAGTDTQYF.